These T cell receptor beta chains were read from a single sample in a study of beta chain features in type 1 diabetes. Profiling relied on immunoSEQ multiplex PCR, and the TCRdb table lists in-frame clones only, not all of them. Of tens of thousands of clones detected, about 65% appear once; the ten largest clones hold over 2%. What was sequenced was Tregs from blood. Every receptor here comes from a woman in her twenties or thirties with type 1 diabetes. Each CDR3 is given with its conserved first and last residue. The D gene is left open where the match is weak. The size entry is marked missing in some rows and otherwise reads once, few, many or a size class.

clone size: few; V gene: TRBV5-1; D gene: -; J gene: TRBJ2-3; CDR3 protein: CASSLVRTVSTDTQYF; CDR3 DNA: TGCGCCAGCAGCTTGGTGCGCACTGTTAGCACAGATACGCAGTATTTT
clone size: once; V gene: TRBV7-3; D gene: TRBD1; J gene: TRBJ2-3; CDR3 protein: CASSPGTGPDTQYF; CDR3 DNA: TGTGCCAGCAGCCCCGGGACAGGGCCCGATACGCAGTATTTT
clone size: few; V gene: TRBV7-9; D gene: -; J gene: TRBJ2-1; CDR3 protein: CASSSQGFEQFF; CDR3 DNA: TGTGCCAGCAGCTCACAGGGTTTTGAGCAGTTCTTC
clone size: -; V gene: TRBV10-3; D gene: TRBD2; J gene: TRBJ2-7; CDR3 protein: CAINAGTSGRTEQYF; CDR3 DNA: TGTGCCATCAACGCCGGGACTAGCGGGAGAACCGAGCAGTACTTC
clone size: -; V gene: TRBV19; D gene: -; J gene: TRBJ2-5; CDR3 protein: CASSILAFTETQYF; CDR3 DNA: TGTGCCAGTAGTATCCTAGCGTTCACAGAGACCCAGTACTTC
clone size: -; V gene: TRBV10-3; D gene: TRBD2; J gene: TRBJ2-2; CDR3 protein: CAISAFSGGTGELFF; CDR3 DNA: TGTGCCATCAGTGCCTTTAGCGGGGGCACCGGGGAGCTGTTTTTT
clone size: -; V gene: TRBV9; D gene: TRBD1; J gene: TRBJ1-6; CDR3 protein: CASSDRTGLGNSPLHF; CDR3 DNA: TGTGCCAGCAGCGACCGGACAGGGCTCGGGAATTCACCCCTCCACTTT
clone size: -; V gene: TRBV2; D gene: TRBD2; J gene: TRBJ2-1; CDR3 protein: CASSVGTSGYNEQFF; CDR3 DNA: TGTGCCAGCAGTGTGGGGACTAGCGGTTACAATGAGCAGTTCTTC
clone size: few; V gene: TRBV10-3; D gene: TRBD1; J gene: TRBJ1-2; CDR3 protein: CAISGQGGEGYTF; CDR3 DNA: TGTGCCATCAGTGGACAGGGTGGTGAAGGCTACACCTTC
clone size: few; V gene: TRBV6-6; D gene: -; J gene: TRBJ1-2; CDR3 protein: CASRGREIQGGYTF; CDR3 DNA: TGTGCCAGCAGGGGTCGGGAGATACAAGGTGGCTACACCTTC
clone size: -; V gene: TRBV10-2; D gene: TRBD2; J gene: TRBJ2-1; CDR3 protein: CASSRGIAGEYNEQFF; CDR3 DNA: TGCGCCAGCAGCCGCGGGATAGCGGGAGAGTACAATGAGCAGTTCTTC
clone size: few; V gene: TRBV19; D gene: TRBD1; J gene: TRBJ2-7; CDR3 protein: CASKGDRGSYEQYF; CDR3 DNA: TGTGCCAGTAAGGGGGACAGGGGGAGTTACGAGCAGTACTTC
clone size: -; V gene: TRBV2; D gene: -; J gene: TRBJ2-1; CDR3 protein: CASSIGRYNEQFF; CDR3 DNA: TGTGCCAGCAGTATTGGCCGCTACAATGAGCAGTTCTTC
clone size: -; V gene: TRBV27; D gene: -; J gene: TRBJ2-1; CDR3 protein: CASGPEIPSVRVYNEQFF; CDR3 DNA: TGTGCCAGCGGTCCTGAAATCCCCTCCGTTAGAGTCTACAATGAGCAGTTCTTC
clone size: few; V gene: TRBV10-3; D gene: -; J gene: TRBJ2-3; CDR3 protein: CAISGSGREDTQYF; CDR3 DNA: TGTGCCATCAGTGGATCCGGGAGAGAAGATACGCAGTATTTT
clone size: -; V gene: TRBV19; D gene: TRBD1; J gene: TRBJ2-7; CDR3 protein: CASKDRAYEQYF; CDR3 DNA: TGTGCCAGCAAGGACAGGGCCTACGAGCAGTACTTC
clone size: -; V gene: TRBV28; D gene: -; J gene: TRBJ2-3; CDR3 protein: CASSLRDTQYF; CDR3 DNA: TGTGCCAGCAGTTTGCGGGATACGCAGTATTTT
clone size: -; V gene: TRBV5-1; D gene: TRBD2; J gene: TRBJ2-3; CDR3 protein: CASSPGLAGDTQYF; CDR3 DNA: TGCGCCAGCAGCCCGGGACTAGCGGGAGATACGCAGTATTTT
clone size: -; V gene: TRBV9; D gene: -; J gene: TRBJ1-4; CDR3 protein: CASSVGTAEKLFF; CDR3 DNA: TGTGCCAGCAGCGTAGGGACTGCTGAAAAACTGTTTTTT
clone size: once; V gene: TRBV7-2; D gene: TRBD2; J gene: TRBJ2-1; CDR3 protein: CASSPGTSGRLGEQFF; CDR3 DNA: TGTGCCAGCAGCCCGGGGACTAGCGGGAGACTGGGTGAGCAGTTCTTC
clone size: -; V gene: TRBV5-1; D gene: -; J gene: TRBJ1-1; CDR3 protein: CASSFSLNTEAFF; CDR3 DNA: TGCGCCAGCAGCTTCAGTTTGAACACTGAAGCTTTCTTT
clone size: few; V gene: TRBV6-1; D gene: TRBD2; J gene: TRBJ2-5; CDR3 protein: CASSTRDYEETQYF; CDR3 DNA: TGTGCCAGCAGTACCCGGGACTATGAAGAGACCCAGTACTTC
clone size: -; V gene: TRBV7-8; D gene: -; J gene: TRBJ1-2; CDR3 protein: CASSLDGNQNYGYTF; CDR3 DNA: TGTGCCAGCAGCTTAGACGGGAACCAAAACTATGGCTACACCTTC
clone size: -; V gene: TRBV2; D gene: TRBD1; J gene: TRBJ2-2; CDR3 protein: CASFQGAAGELFF; CDR3 DNA: TGTGCCAGCTTCCAGGGGGCGGCCGGGGAGCTGTTTTTT
clone size: -; V gene: TRBV5-1; D gene: -; J gene: TRBJ2-3; CDR3 protein: CASSRAAQHTDTQYF; CDR3 DNA: TGCGCCAGCAGCCGAGCGGCACAACACACAGATACGCAGTATTTT
clone size: -; V gene: TRBV28; D gene: TRBD1; J gene: TRBJ1-5; CDR3 protein: CASRQEGTGVGNQPQHF; CDR3 DNA: TGTGCCAGCAGACAAGAAGGGACAGGGGTCGGAAATCAGCCCCAGCATTTT
clone size: -; V gene: TRBV6-6; D gene: TRBD2; J gene: TRBJ2-7; CDR3 protein: CASSVGLANTYEQYF; CDR3 DNA: TGTGCCAGCAGTGTAGGACTAGCGAATACCTACGAGCAGTACTTC
clone size: -; V gene: TRBV6-5; D gene: -; J gene: TRBJ2-3; CDR3 protein: CASRSRTEYTDTQYF; CDR3 DNA: TGTGCCAGCAGGAGTCGGACAGAATACACAGATACGCAGTATTTT
clone size: -; V gene: TRBV7-9; D gene: -; J gene: TRBJ1-4; CDR3 protein: CASSSAGVGEKLFF; CDR3 DNA: TGTGCCAGCAGCTCCGCAGGGGTTGGTGAAAAACTGTTTTTT
clone size: -; V gene: TRBV11-2; D gene: -; J gene: TRBJ2-7; CDR3 protein: CASSSHRDSTISYEQYF; CDR3 DNA: TGTGCCAGCAGCTCCCACCGGGACTCGACCATCTCCTACGAGCAGTACTTC
clone size: once; V gene: TRBV6-6; D gene: TRBD1; J gene: TRBJ2-5; CDR3 protein: CASSPTGGRQYF; CDR3 DNA: TGTGCCAGCAGTCCAACAGGGGGACGCCAGTACTTC
clone size: -; V gene: TRBV5-1; D gene: TRBD1; J gene: TRBJ1-1; CDR3 protein: CASSQRGGQDTEAFF; CDR3 DNA: TGCGCCAGCAGCCAAAGGGGGGGACAGGACACTGAAGCTTTCTTT
clone size: -; V gene: TRBV7-9; D gene: -; J gene: TRBJ1-1; CDR3 protein: CASSLASELAFF; CDR3 DNA: TGTGCCAGCAGCTTAGCCTCTGAGTTGGCTTTCTTT
clone size: -; V gene: TRBV28; D gene: -; J gene: TRBJ2-7; CDR3 protein: CASSLFGSRQYF; CDR3 DNA: TGTGCCAGCAGTTTATTTGGGAGTCGGCAGTACTTC
clone size: few; V gene: TRBV18; D gene: TRBD1; J gene: TRBJ2-5; CDR3 protein: CASSARQGAQFQETQYF; CDR3 DNA: TGTGCCAGCTCGGCCCGACAGGGGGCTCAATTCCAAGAGACCCAGTACTTC
clone size: once; V gene: TRBV5-1; D gene: TRBD1; J gene: TRBJ2-5; CDR3 protein: CASSLDRGDETQYF; CDR3 DNA: TGCGCCAGCAGCTTGGACAGGGGCGATGAGACCCAGTACTTC
clone size: -; V gene: TRBV6-1; D gene: -; J gene: TRBJ1-2; CDR3 protein: CASSGRQAGTF; CDR3 DNA: TGTGCCAGCAGTGGGAGACAGGCCGGCACCTTC
clone size: -; V gene: TRBV11-2; D gene: TRBD1; J gene: TRBJ2-7; CDR3 protein: CASSADRGSFYEQYF; CDR3 DNA: TGTGCCAGCAGCGCGGACAGGGGTAGTTTCTACGAGCAGTACTTC
clone size: few; V gene: TRBV7-9; D gene: TRBD1; J gene: TRBJ1-2; CDR3 protein: CASSLVSGGLSGYTF; CDR3 DNA: TGTGCCAGCAGCTTAGTTTCAGGGGGCCTGAGTGGCTACACCTTC
clone size: -; V gene: TRBV7-9; D gene: -; J gene: TRBJ2-7; CDR3 protein: CASSLTGEQYF; CDR3 DNA: TGTGCCAGCAGCTTAACGGGAGAGCAGTACTTC
clone size: once; V gene: TRBV19; D gene: -; J gene: TRBJ1-5; CDR3 protein: CASKVQANSNQPQHF; CDR3 DNA: TGTGCCAGTAAAGTCCAGGCAAATAGCAATCAGCCCCAGCATTTT
clone size: -; V gene: TRBV6-5; D gene: TRBD1; J gene: TRBJ2-5; CDR3 protein: CASSYSNRGRQTQYF; CDR3 DNA: TGTGCCAGCAGTTACTCGAACAGGGGGCGCCAGACCCAGTACTTC
clone size: -; V gene: TRBV6-1; D gene: -; J gene: TRBJ2-7; CDR3 protein: CASSESVGLFNEQYF; CDR3 DNA: TGTGCCAGCAGTGAATCGGTGGGCCTCTTCAACGAGCAGTACTTC
clone size: -; V gene: TRBV5-1; D gene: -; J gene: TRBJ2-1; CDR3 protein: CASSPSGLWGSYNEQFF; CDR3 DNA: TGCGCCAGCAGTCCAAGCGGGTTATGGGGGTCCTACAATGAGCAGTTCTTC
clone size: few; V gene: TRBV5-6; D gene: -; J gene: TRBJ1-1; CDR3 protein: CASSLVGGAPEAFF; CDR3 DNA: TGTGCCAGCAGCTTGGTAGGAGGGGCCCCCGAGGCTTTCTTT
clone size: once; V gene: TRBV29-1; D gene: -; J gene: TRBJ2-7; CDR3 protein: CSVTPSSSYEQYF; CDR3 DNA: TGCAGCGTTACCCCCTCTAGCTCCTACGAGCAGTACTTC
clone size: few; V gene: TRBV5-6; D gene: -; J gene: TRBJ2-2; CDR3 protein: CASSGTKANTGELFF; CDR3 DNA: TGTGCCAGCAGCGGGACAAAGGCGAACACCGGGGAGCTGTTTTTT
clone size: -; V gene: TRBV7-9; D gene: TRBD1; J gene: TRBJ1-5; CDR3 protein: CASSLTGTDQPQHF; CDR3 DNA: TGTGCCAGCAGTCTGACAGGGACCGATCAGCCCCAGCATTTT
clone size: -; V gene: TRBV7-6; D gene: TRBD1; J gene: TRBJ1-4; CDR3 protein: CASSWRGRPSEKLFF; CDR3 DNA: TGTGCCAGCAGCTGGAGGGGGCGCCCGAGTGAAAAACTGTTTTTT
clone size: -; V gene: TRBV7-9; D gene: -; J gene: TRBJ1-1; CDR3 protein: CASSLAGHKNTEAFF; CDR3 DNA: TGTGCCAGCAGCTTAGCCGGACACAAGAACACTGAAGCTTTCTTT
clone size: few; V gene: TRBV7-2; D gene: -; J gene: TRBJ2-5; CDR3 protein: CASSPSLRTSEETQYF; CDR3 DNA: TGTGCCAGCAGCCCTTCTCTCCGGACAAGCGAAGAGACCCAGTACTTC
clone size: -; V gene: TRBV4-1; D gene: TRBD2; J gene: TRBJ2-1; CDR3 protein: CASSQGASGTSLYNEQFF; CDR3 DNA: TGCGCCAGCAGCCAAGGAGCTAGCGGGACATCGTTATACAATGAGCAGTTCTTC
clone size: -; V gene: TRBV7-9; D gene: TRBD1; J gene: TRBJ1-1; CDR3 protein: CASSLYSGQGGPEAFF; CDR3 DNA: TGTGCCAGCAGCTTATATTCGGGACAGGGGGGCCCAGAAGCTTTCTTT
clone size: -; V gene: TRBV10-3; D gene: TRBD1; J gene: TRBJ1-1; CDR3 protein: CAISDQTGLNTEAFF; CDR3 DNA: TGTGCCATCAGTGACCAGACAGGGCTGAACACTGAAGCTTTCTTT
clone size: -; V gene: TRBV7-9; D gene: -; J gene: TRBJ2-1; CDR3 protein: CASSPLAGFTYNEQFF; CDR3 DNA: TGTGCCAGCAGCCCCCTTGCGGGATTTACCTACAATGAGCAGTTCTTC
clone size: -; V gene: TRBV5-1; D gene: -; J gene: TRBJ1-1; CDR3 protein: CASSLLSEAFF; CDR3 DNA: TGCGCCAGCAGCTTGCTCTCCGAAGCTTTCTTT
clone size: -; V gene: TRBV11-2; D gene: -; J gene: TRBJ1-1; CDR3 protein: CASRPTSGGTEAFF; CDR3 DNA: TGTGCCAGCAGACCTACAAGTGGGGGGACTGAAGCTTTCTTT
clone size: -; V gene: TRBV2; D gene: TRBD2; J gene: TRBJ2-5; CDR3 protein: CASRLAGGQETQYF; CDR3 DNA: TGTGCCAGCAGGCTAGCGGGAGGGCAGGAGACCCAGTACTTC
clone size: -; V gene: TRBV7-3; D gene: -; J gene: TRBJ2-7; CDR3 protein: CASAREITYEQYF; CDR3 DNA: TGTGCCAGCGCGCGGGAAATTACCTACGAGCAGTACTTC
clone size: -; V gene: TRBV30; D gene: -; J gene: TRBJ1-2; CDR3 protein: CAWSRTGGYTF; CDR3 DNA: TGTGCCTGGAGTCGAACAGGGGGCTACACCTTC